A single T cell receptor beta chain is shown here with its context. This record comes from a study of tumor-infiltrating lymphocytes in primary liver carcinoma. TCR beta cDNA came from roughly 0.45 ug total RNA, primed with a constant-region primer. A slightly modified ARM-PCR protocol with three nested multiplex PCR rounds produced these TCR beta libraries. Running 9 to 11 cycles apiece, the first two PCR rounds relied on TRBV1-TRBV30 forward primers together with a C-beta reverse primer. MiXCR was run by TCRdb on the multiplex PCR reads, yielding one entry per CDR3 protein. The data show 40,000 to 60,000 distinct CDR3 sequences, 60% to 85% seen once. V was cut by 1 base and J by 15 bases, with 19 bases left in between. The germline V gene has CDR1 MGHRA and CDR2 YSYEKL. The CDR3 totals 15 residues. The study co-extracted DNA and RNA from about 19-30 mg of unsorted bulk tissue.

The chain joins TRBV4-1 to TRBJ1-6; no clear D. The material sequenced was liver tumor tissue from sampling region 5. Subset specified: tumor region T5, tumor centre. The sequence derives from a man aged 40-49 years with primary liver carcinoma and hepatitis B virus infection. The CDR3: CASSQGTSYNPLLHF. The CDR3 bases are TGCGCCAGCAGCCAAGGGACCTCCTATAATCCACTCCTCCACTTT.